The 20 T cell receptor beta chains listed next were all sequenced from one sample in a study of cytomegalovirus exposure and HLA in healthy donors (dated by TCRdb to about 2017). The library came from the immunoSEQ multiplex PCR assay. The multiplex PCR relied on a mix of 60 forward primers for TCR Vbeta segments and 13 reverse primers for TCR Jbeta segments. Entries here come from immuneACCESS through TCRdb and include only in-frame sequences with V and J called. Some clones fail to appear in such tables; in the studies checked, an unresolved V gene covers under half of the shortfall, and the cause of the remainder is unknown. For this sample there are under 200,000 clones; about 12% appear just once. About 7.8% of the sample is in the top ten clones. Material for sequencing was PBMCs. Receptor source: a man aged 45 to 65 in good health and CMV-seropositive.

The chain is built from TRBV9 and TRBJ1-6; D may be TRBD1 (6 bases). Germline V CDR1 and CDR2: SGDLS, YYNGEE. V was pared by 4 bases and J by 6 bases, with 20 bases between. This CDR3 contains 17 residues. The CDR3: CASSKNRGATRNSPLHF. In DNA form, the CDR3 reads TGTGCCAGCAGCAAAAATCGGGGGGCGACCCGTAATTCACCCCTCCACTTT. Full variable domain (missing parts from reference TRBV9 and TRBJ1-6): DSGVTQTPKHLITATGQRVTLRCSPRSGDLSVYWYQQSLDQGLQFLIQYYNGEERAKGNILERFSAQQFPDLHSELNLSSLELGDSALYFCASSKNRGATRNSPLHFGNGTRLTVT.

In its sample, this clone was seen a few times. The chain carries TRBV30 and TRBJ2-2, with D tentatively TRBD2 (6 bases). CDR1 is GTSNPN, CDR2 SVGIG, per germline (reference sequence). The CDR3 contains 15 residues. Between the trimmed V and J ends, which lost 8 bases and 7 bases, there was a span of 23 bases. CDR3 loop: CATPPVAGRGGELFF. DNA of the CDR3: TGTGCCACCCCACCCGTGGCAGGGCGGGGCGGGGAGCTGTTTTTT.

This clone has a handful of counts. V gene TRBV4-3 combines with J gene TRBJ1-2; D is undetermined. Germline lookup yields CDR1 LGHNA and CDR2 YSLEER. CDR3 length: 14 residues. Trimming pared 1 base from V and 4 bases from J, leaving 10 bases between. CDR3 sequence (DNA): TGCGCCAGCAGCCAAGGACCCGGCGGCTATGGCTACACCTTC. As protein: CASSQGPGGYGYTF.

This clone was observed a handful of times. This rearrangement joins TRBV19 to TRBJ1-2; possibly TRBD1 for D (5 bases). Trimming pared 8 bases from V and 3 bases from J, leaving 10 bases between. From germline, CDR1 is LNHDA and CDR2 SQIVND (reference sequence). This CDR3 spans 12 amino acids. CDR3 sequence (DNA): TGTGCCAGTGTTGACAGCCACTATGGCTACACCTTC. Protein: CASVDSHYGYTF.

This clone was seen a handful of times. The CDR3 DNA is TGTGCCAGCAGCGACTCAGTCTTAAATGAAAAACTGTTTTTT. This gives the protein CASSDSVLNEKLFF. This rearrangement joins TRBV7-9 to TRBJ1-4; D not resolved. This CDR3 spans 14 amino acids. Trimming left V 5 bases short and J 5 bases short, with 12 bases between. Germline V gene sequence: CDR1 SEHNR, CDR2 FQNEAQ (reference sequence).

This clone was picked up a small number of times. J is TRBJ1-5 and V is TRBV15, with 7 nucleotides matching TRBD1. Germline CDR1 reads LNHNV; CDR2 reads YYDKDF (reference sequence). The CDR3 is made up of 17 amino acids. V trimming: 1 base; J trimming: 4 bases; junction bases outside the gene matches: 10. In DNA form, the CDR3 reads TGTGCCACCAGCAGAGGCCTCTTCGAACAGGGGAATCAGCCCCAGCATTTT. It codes for CATSRGLFEQGNQPQHF. Full variable domain (missing parts from reference TRBV15 and TRBJ1-5): DAMVIQNPRYQVTQFGKPVTLSCSQTLNHNVMYWYQQKSSQAPKLLFHYYDKDFNNEADTPDNFQSRRPNTSFCFLDIRSPGLGDTAMYLCATSRGLFEQGNQPQHFGDGTRLSIL.

CDR3 protein: CASSPTGLYGYTF. The CDR3 DNA reads TGTGCCAGCAGCCCGACAGGGCTCTATGGCTACACCTTC. This sequence joins TRBV5-6 and TRBJ1-2; 7 positions agree with TRBD1. CDR3 size: 13 residues. The germline CDR1 and CDR2 sequences are SGHDT and YYEEEE. After removal of 4 bases from V and 4 bases from J, the junction contained 4 bases not matched to a gene.

The chain carries TRBV21-1 and TRBJ2-1; the table names TRBD2, a call not compared with the DNA. TRBV21-1 is a listed pseudogene. This CDR3 has 16 residues. The CDR3 protein is CASSNHFKERDNEQFF. Written as DNA, the CDR3 is TGTGCCAGCAGCAACCATTTTAAGGAGAGAGACAATGAGCAGTTCTTC.

This clone was counted between two and nine times. The V gene is TRBV6-5, the J gene TRBJ2-3, with D tentatively TRBD2 (6 bases). The V gene lost 6 bases and the J gene lost 6 bases, with 19 bases spanning the gap. Germline-derived CDR1 and CDR2 are MNHEY and SVGAGI. CDR3 length: 15 residues. The CDR3 sequence is CASSHWTAGMDTQYF. CDR3 DNA sequence: TGTGCCAGCAGCCACTGGACCGCGGGGATGGATACGCAGTATTTT.

V usage is TRBV5-4 and J usage is TRBJ1-1; D might be TRBD1 (6 bases). Germline V gene data show CDR1 as SGHNT and CDR2 as YYREEE (reference sequence). Trimming took 4 bases from V and 0 from J, leaving 10 bases between them. The length of the CDR3 is 14 residues. The DNA for the CDR3 is TGTGCCAGCAGCGCGGGGGGGCTGAACACTGAAGCTTTCTTT. It translates to CASSAGGLNTEAFF.

This chain uses TRBV9 with TRBJ2-5, with D possibly TRBD1 on 6 matching bases. Germline loops: CDR1 SGDLS, CDR2 YYNGEE. The germline V and J ends were trimmed by 0 bases and 1 base, with 13 bases remaining between them. The CDR3 loop spans 16 amino acids. Written as DNA, the CDR3 is TGTGCCAGCAGCGTAGGGGGGCGGGTCGGCCAAGAGACCCAGTACTTC. Translating gives CASSVGGRVGQETQYF.

This chain joins TRBV5-1 and TRBJ1-5, with 9 bases lining up with TRBD1. V lost 2 bases and J lost 5; bases outside the gene matches: 2. The germline CDR1 and CDR2 sequences are SGHRS and YFSETQ. This CDR3 region has 14 residues. Written as DNA, the CDR3 is TGCGCCAGCAGCTTAGGGACAGGGTATCAGCCCCAGCATTTT. It specifies CASSLGTGYQPQHF.

Only a few counts were recorded for this clone. The CDR3, as DNA: TGTGCCAGCAGGTCCGGGACAGGCAATCAGCCCCAGCATTTT. It specifies CASRSGTGNQPQHF. The chain couples TRBV7-2 to TRBJ1-5; 7 positions agree with TRBD1. The CDR3 runs to 14 residues. The J segment lost 2 bases and the V segment lost 6 bases, leaving 4 bases of the junction unmatched. CDR1 is SGHTA and CDR2 is FQGNSA in the germline V gene.

Of note for this clone: The same CDR3 arises from other DNA sequences in this sample as well. The V call is TRBV7-2, the J call TRBJ1-1; D remains unclear. V lost 1 base and J 6 bases, leaving 9 bases between the germline ends. This CDR3 has 13 amino acids. Germline assignment: CDR1 SGHTA and CDR2 FQGNSA. The CDR3 sequence: CASSLVSSAEAFF. In nucleotides, the CDR3 is TGTGCCAGCAGCTTAGTTTCGAGCGCTGAAGCTTTCTTT.

There are a few counts of this clone. This chain connects TRBV5-1 to TRBJ1-4; tentative D call: TRBD1 (5 bases). V was clipped by 7 bases and J by 7 bases, with 14 bases between them. Germline CDR1 SGHRS, CDR2 YFSETQ. The CDR3 runs 13 residues. This CDR3 is CASGRQRGEKLFF. The CDR3 DNA sequence: TGCGCCAGCGGTCGACAAAGGGGTGAAAAACTGTTTTTT.

CDR3 loop: CASSPRRGDEQFF. As DNA, the CDR3 is TGTGCCAGCAGCCCGCGACGCGGCGATGAGCAGTTCTTC. This chain joins TRBV7-2 and TRBJ2-1; D unresolved. Trimming cost V 5 bases and J 8 bases, with 13 bases left between them. Germline CDR1 SGHTA, CDR2 FQGNSA. This CDR3 has 13 amino acids.

The chain recombines TRBV7-2 with TRBJ2-5; 12 nucleotides agree with TRBD2. The CDR3 is 16 residues long. Per the germline V gene, CDR1 is SGHTA and CDR2 is FQGNSA. Germline trimming cut 2 bases from V and 2 bases from J; bases unmatched to any gene: 3. The CDR3 coding sequence is TGTGCCAGCAGCTTAAATCTAGCGGGGGGGCAAGAGACCCAGTACTTC. Its protein is CASSLNLAGGQETQYF.

The chain recombines TRBV19 with TRBJ1-3; TRBD1 agrees at 9 bases. Germline trimming cut 6 bases from V and 7 bases from J; bases unmatched to any gene: 7. Germline CDR1 is LNHDA and CDR2 is SQIVND (reference sequence). CDR3 length: 14 residues. The CDR3 loop is CASSLGTGMNTIYF. The CDR3 region has the DNA TGTGCCAGTAGCCTGGGGACAGGGATGAACACCATATATTTT. Using reference TRBV19 and TRBJ1-3 for the parts outside the CDR3, the full variable domain is DGGITQSPKYLFRKEGQNVTLSCEQNLNHDAMYWYRQDPGQGLRLIYYSQIVNDFQKGDIAEGYSVSREKKESFPLTVTSAQKNPTAFYLCASSLGTGMNTIYFGEGSWLTVV.

This clone was observed a handful of times. This sequence joins TRBV4-3 and TRBJ2-2, with D possibly TRBD1 on 5 matching bases. Germline V gives CDR1 LGHNA, CDR2 YSLEER. The CDR3 is 13 amino acids. V lost 6 bases, J lost 8 bases, and 13 bases lay in between. The CDR3 is CASSLRVPGELFF. In DNA, the CDR3 is TGCGCCAGCAGTCTCAGGGTACCGGGGGAGCTGTTTTTT.

The sample holds a few counts of this clone. This chain uses TRBV5-1 with TRBJ1-2; possible D gene TRBD1, 5 bases. Trimming left V 3 bases short and J 4 bases short, with 16 bases between. Per germline, CDR1 SGHRS and CDR2 YFSETQ. The CDR3 loop spans 15 amino acids. The CDR3 DNA follows: TGCGCCAGCAGCTCTACAGGCCATTCCCCCTATGGCTACACCTTC. Translated, it gives CASSSTGHSPYGYTF.